The clone carrying this T cell receptor beta chain was found many times. These data come from a study of T cells in Graves' hyperthyroidism and ophthalmopathy. The CDR3 has 18 residues. The ends were cut back, 0 bases at V and 0 bases at J, with 14 bases in the middle. The germline CDR1 and CDR2 sequences are MGHRA and YSYEKL. RNA transcripts yielded amplified TCR beta CDR3 regions. RT-PCR in the first round (using the HTBI primer set) targeted the TCR CDR3. TCRdb analysed the multiplex PCR reads with MiXCR anew, one entry per CDR3 protein. The sample includes about 400,000 distinct CDR3 sequences, around 15% of them seen just once.

The TCR comes from a woman aged 55-75 years with Graves' ophthalmopathy. Specimen: blood. V usage is TRBV4-1 and J usage is TRBJ2-2, with D tentatively TRBD1 (5 bases). The CDR3: CASSQDRRQSTNTGELFF. The CDR3, as DNA: TGCGCCAGCAGCCAAGATAGAAGACAGAGCACGAACACCGGGGAGCTGTTTTTT.